This is a list of T cell receptor beta chains from one sample in a study of blood T cell repertoires in COVID-19. Produced via immunoSEQ multiplex PCR; TCRdb's table is partial and in-frame only. There are around 250,000 clones in the sample; 84% occur only once, and 1.5% lies in the top ten. The material sequenced was peripheral blood. All receptors come from a woman in her thirties or forties who had recovered from COVID-19. CDR3s include the opening cysteine and the closing phenylalanine or tryptophan. Fields, in order: V gene, clone size, J gene, D gene, CDR3 DNA, CDR3 protein. D genes are given only for firm matches. Not every row has a clone size; where given, it reads once, few, many or a size class.

v_gene: TRBV5-1; abundance: .; j_gene: TRBJ2-1; d_gene: .; CDR3nt: TGCGCCAGCAGCTTGGCCTCAGGGTCTCACAATGAGCAGTTCTTC; CDR3aa: CASSLASGSHNEQFF
v_gene: TRBV19; abundance: .; j_gene: TRBJ1-2; d_gene: TRBD1; CDR3nt: TGTGCCAGTTCCCTACGGACAGGGTTGAATGGCTACACCTTC; CDR3aa: CASSLRTGLNGYTF
v_gene: TRBV5-4; abundance: few; j_gene: TRBJ1-1; d_gene: TRBD1; CDR3nt: TGTGCCAGCAGCCCAGGACAGGGGCGAGGTGAAGCTTTCTTT; CDR3aa: CASSPGQGRGEAFF
v_gene: TRBV27; abundance: .; j_gene: TRBJ2-3; d_gene: .; CDR3nt: TGTGCCAGCAGTTTACTACTAGCTGAAGATACGCAGTATTTT; CDR3aa: CASSLLLAEDTQYF
v_gene: TRBV7-7; abundance: .; j_gene: TRBJ1-1; d_gene: .; CDR3nt: TGTGCCAGCAGCTTAGCCTGGAACACTGAAGCTTTCTTT; CDR3aa: CASSLAWNTEAFF
v_gene: TRBV28; abundance: .; j_gene: TRBJ1-6; d_gene: .; CDR3nt: TGTGCCAGCAGCAACACAGGGAATTCACCCCTCCACTTT; CDR3aa: CASSNTGNSPLHF
v_gene: TRBV19; abundance: few; j_gene: TRBJ2-1; d_gene: .; CDR3nt: TGTGCCAGTAGTACTTCGATAGACTCCTACAATGAGCAGTTCTTC; CDR3aa: CASSTSIDSYNEQFF
v_gene: TRBV28; abundance: few; j_gene: TRBJ2-3; d_gene: .; CDR3nt: TGTGCCAGCAGTTTCCTTGGAGGGCGCCGGGCGGATACGCAGTATTTT; CDR3aa: CASSFLGGRRADTQYF
v_gene: TRBV5-6; abundance: .; j_gene: TRBJ1-5; d_gene: .; CDR3nt: TGTGCCAGCAGCTTGTTAACGGGTGACAATCAGCCCCAGCATTTT; CDR3aa: CASSLLTGDNQPQHF
v_gene: TRBV27; abundance: .; j_gene: TRBJ2-3; d_gene: TRBD2; CDR3nt: TGTGCCAGCAGTTCGTCTAGCGGGCCCAGCACAGATACGCAGTATTTT; CDR3aa: CASSSSSGPSTDTQYF
v_gene: TRBV30; abundance: .; j_gene: TRBJ2-2; d_gene: TRBD1; CDR3nt: TGTGCCTGGAGCCGGGACAGAGCGAACACCGGGGAGCTGTTTTTT; CDR3aa: CAWSRDRANTGELFF
v_gene: TRBV6-5; abundance: .; j_gene: TRBJ2-5; d_gene: TRBD2; CDR3nt: TGTGCCAGCACTAGCGGGGGGGCTGGTGAGACCCAGTACTTC; CDR3aa: CASTSGGAGETQYF
v_gene: TRBV5-1; abundance: .; j_gene: TRBJ1-1; d_gene: .; CDR3nt: TGCGCCAGCAGCTTCGACAGATCGGTCACTGAAGCTTTCTTT; CDR3aa: CASSFDRSVTEAFF
v_gene: TRBV12-3/TRBV12-4; abundance: .; j_gene: TRBJ1-2; d_gene: .; CDR3nt: TGTGCCAGCAGTATAAACAGGGCGAGCTACACCTTC; CDR3aa: CASSINRASYTF
v_gene: TRBV15; abundance: .; j_gene: TRBJ1-2; d_gene: .; CDR3nt: TGTGCCACCAGCAGGGGGGACACCGGAAACTATGGCTACACCTTC; CDR3aa: CATSRGDTGNYGYTF
v_gene: TRBV13; abundance: .; j_gene: TRBJ2-7; d_gene: .; CDR3nt: TGTGCCAGCTCCCGAGGGGGGGCCTACGAGCAGTACTTC; CDR3aa: CASSRGGAYEQYF
v_gene: TRBV5-5; abundance: .; j_gene: TRBJ2-1; d_gene: .; CDR3nt: TGTGCCAGCAGGCGGACAGACAATGAGCAGTTCTTC; CDR3aa: CASRRTDNEQFF
v_gene: TRBV5-4; abundance: .; j_gene: TRBJ2-7; d_gene: .; CDR3nt: TGTGCCAGCAGCATCGGACAGCACTACGAGCAGTACTTC; CDR3aa: CASSIGQHYEQYF
v_gene: TRBV10-3; abundance: .; j_gene: TRBJ2-3; d_gene: TRBD2; CDR3nt: TGTGCCACCCGGGGGGTGGTCACAGATACGCAGTATTTT; CDR3aa: CATRGVVTDTQYF
v_gene: TRBV20-1; abundance: .; j_gene: TRBJ1-2; d_gene: .; CDR3nt: TGCAGTGCTATAGACCCCGATGGCTACACCTTC; CDR3aa: CSAIDPDGYTF
v_gene: TRBV30; abundance: .; j_gene: TRBJ2-1; d_gene: .; CDR3nt: TGTGCCTGGAGTGGGGCCAATGAGCAGTTCTTC; CDR3aa: CAWSGANEQFF
v_gene: TRBV5-1; abundance: .; j_gene: TRBJ2-7; d_gene: TRBD1; CDR3nt: TGCGCCAGCAGCCCACGACAGGGATCCTACGAGCAGTACTTC; CDR3aa: CASSPRQGSYEQYF
v_gene: TRBV11-3; abundance: .; j_gene: TRBJ1-1; d_gene: .; CDR3nt: TGTGCCAGCATCCAAGGCCCAGGGTGGACTGAAGCTTTCTTT; CDR3aa: CASIQGPGWTEAFF
v_gene: TRBV7-9; abundance: .; j_gene: TRBJ2-3; d_gene: TRBD1; CDR3nt: TGTGCCAGCAGCGTTGGGGGACAGACTTTTTACACAGATACGCAGTATTTT; CDR3aa: CASSVGGQTFYTDTQYF
v_gene: TRBV20-1; abundance: .; j_gene: TRBJ2-3; d_gene: .; CDR3nt: TGCAGTGCTCCACTAGGAGATACGCAGTATTTT; CDR3aa: CSAPLGDTQYF
v_gene: TRBV19; abundance: .; j_gene: TRBJ2-1; d_gene: .; CDR3nt: TGTGCCAGTAGTATGGGGGGGGGCGGCAGAGATAATGAGCAGTTCTTC; CDR3aa: CASSMGGGGRDNEQFF
v_gene: TRBV27; abundance: few; j_gene: TRBJ1-5; d_gene: TRBD1; CDR3nt: TGTGCCGTCGGGACAGCTAATCAGCCCCAGCATTTT; CDR3aa: CAVGTANQPQHF
v_gene: TRBV5-5; abundance: .; j_gene: TRBJ2-7; d_gene: .; CDR3nt: TGTGCCAGCAGCTTATTCAGGGTAGGAAGCTCCTACGAGCAGTACTTC; CDR3aa: CASSLFRVGSSYEQYF
v_gene: TRBV27; abundance: .; j_gene: TRBJ2-3; d_gene: TRBD2; CDR3nt: TGTGCCAGCAGTTTCGGGGGGGCGGGCACAGATACGCAGTATTTT; CDR3aa: CASSFGGAGTDTQYF
v_gene: TRBV19; abundance: few; j_gene: TRBJ1-2; d_gene: .; CDR3nt: TGTGCCAGTAGTATTGAGGGAGGCTATGGCTACACCTTC; CDR3aa: CASSIEGGYGYTF
v_gene: TRBV7-3; abundance: .; j_gene: TRBJ2-5; d_gene: .; CDR3nt: TGTGCCAGCAGCCTCCTGGGCGGGTTCCAAGAGACCCAGTACTTC; CDR3aa: CASSLLGGFQETQYF
v_gene: TRBV18; abundance: .; j_gene: TRBJ2-7; d_gene: .; CDR3nt: TGTGCCAGCTCTAAACAACAGGGCTACGAGCAGTACTTC; CDR3aa: CASSKQQGYEQYF
v_gene: TRBV28; abundance: .; j_gene: TRBJ1-4; d_gene: TRBD1; CDR3nt: TGTGCCAGCAACCTACAGGGGTTCCCTGAAAAACTGTTTTTT; CDR3aa: CASNLQGFPEKLFF
v_gene: TRBV24-1; abundance: .; j_gene: TRBJ1-1; d_gene: TRBD1; CDR3nt: TGTGCCACCAGTGAACCGGGACAGGCAGCGGCTTTCTTT; CDR3aa: CATSEPGQAAAFF
v_gene: TRBV7-8; abundance: .; j_gene: TRBJ2-7; d_gene: .; CDR3nt: TGTGCCAGCAGAAAAACAGGGTTTCCCTTTAACTACGAGCAGTACTTC; CDR3aa: CASRKTGFPFNYEQYF
v_gene: TRBV14; abundance: .; j_gene: TRBJ1-1; d_gene: .; CDR3nt: TGTGCCAGCAGCCGGGGGGGTGAAGCTTTCTTT; CDR3aa: CASSRGGEAFF
v_gene: TRBV30; abundance: .; j_gene: TRBJ1-3; d_gene: .; CDR3nt: TGTGCCTGGAGTGGTCTGAGGGGAAACACCATATATTTT; CDR3aa: CAWSGLRGNTIYF
v_gene: TRBV28; abundance: few; j_gene: TRBJ2-5; d_gene: .; CDR3nt: TGTGCCAGCAAAGAGGGGAGGCAAGAGACCCAGTACTTC; CDR3aa: CASKEGRQETQYF
v_gene: TRBV6-5; abundance: .; j_gene: TRBJ2-2; d_gene: TRBD2; CDR3nt: TGTGCCAGCGGGACTAGCAATACCGGGGAGCTGTTTTTT; CDR3aa: CASGTSNTGELFF
v_gene: TRBV7-2; abundance: .; j_gene: TRBJ2-5; d_gene: TRBD2; CDR3nt: TGTGCCAGCAGCTTAGCCCGGCTAGCGGGGGGGCGTGTTGTGTTGCAAGAGACCCAGTACTTC; CDR3aa: CASSLARLAGGRVVLQETQYF
v_gene: TRBV6-1; abundance: .; j_gene: TRBJ2-1; d_gene: .; CDR3nt: TGTGCCAGCAGTGAAGCGAGGCCCGGGGAGCAGTTCTTC; CDR3aa: CASSEARPGEQFF
v_gene: TRBV30; abundance: .; j_gene: TRBJ2-7; d_gene: TRBD1; CDR3nt: TGTGCCTGGAGACTCCCGGACAGGGGCGAGCAGTACTTC; CDR3aa: CAWRLPDRGEQYF
v_gene: TRBV28; abundance: .; j_gene: TRBJ2-5; d_gene: TRBD2; CDR3nt: TGTGCCAGCAGTCTAGCGGGGACCACTTGGTCCCAGTACTTC; CDR3aa: CASSLAGTTWSQYF
v_gene: TRBV11-3; abundance: .; j_gene: TRBJ1-5; d_gene: TRBD1; CDR3nt: TGTGCCAGCAGCTTAGATAGGAGGGGGCGAAGAAGCAATCAGCCCCAGCATTTT; CDR3aa: CASSLDRRGRRSNQPQHF
v_gene: TRBV6-6; abundance: .; j_gene: TRBJ2-2; d_gene: TRBD1; CDR3nt: TGTGCCAGCAGTCTGAGGGGGGACAGGGGGCCATCCACCGGGGAGCTGTTTTTT; CDR3aa: CASSLRGDRGPSTGELFF
v_gene: TRBV6-5; abundance: .; j_gene: TRBJ2-2; d_gene: .; CDR3nt: TGTGCCAGCAGTTATGACAGTAACACCGGGGAGCTGTTTTTT; CDR3aa: CASSYDSNTGELFF
v_gene: TRBV7-9; abundance: .; j_gene: TRBJ1-2; d_gene: TRBD1; CDR3nt: TGTGCCAGCAGCGACAGGGTCTATGGCTACACCTTC; CDR3aa: CASSDRVYGYTF
v_gene: TRBV5-1; abundance: .; j_gene: TRBJ1-3; d_gene: .; CDR3nt: TGCGCCAGCAGCTTGGACAGGGTTGGAAACACCATATATTTT; CDR3aa: CASSLDRVGNTIYF
v_gene: TRBV9; abundance: .; j_gene: TRBJ2-2; d_gene: TRBD1; CDR3nt: TGTGCCAGCAGCCTCGGACAGGGGTCGAACACCGGGGAGCTGTTTTTT; CDR3aa: CASSLGQGSNTGELFF
v_gene: TRBV6-5; abundance: .; j_gene: TRBJ1-6; d_gene: .; CDR3nt: TGTGCCAGCAGCCTCCCGGGTAATTCACCCCTCCACTTT; CDR3aa: CASSLPGNSPLHF
v_gene: TRBV11-3; abundance: .; j_gene: TRBJ2-5; d_gene: .; CDR3nt: TGTGCCAGCAGCCCGGAGCTGGCGGAAGAGACCCAGTACTTC; CDR3aa: CASSPELAEETQYF
v_gene: TRBV12-3/TRBV12-4; abundance: .; j_gene: TRBJ2-7; d_gene: .; CDR3nt: TGTGCCAGCAGAGATACAGGGATCGAGCAGTACTTC; CDR3aa: CASRDTGIEQYF